A single sample is the source of the 27 T cell receptor beta chains below, sequenced in a study of vaccination and CD4 T cells after COVID-19. Treatment meaning: approximately 9-day PBMC culture with coronavirus spike peptide pools or control peptides (ViraFEST assay). CD4+ T cells of the unexposed donor were collected before the COVID-19 pandemic (2011-2018). These TCRs' antigens remain unknown. Sequencing of DNA taken from cultured CD4+ T cells relied on the Oncomine TCR Beta short-read assay. Each CDR3 protein gets one entry after TCRdb re-called the PCR reads with MiXCR. The table lists 3,800 or so distinct CDR3 sequences, roughly a quarter of them singletons. Input material: CD4+ T cells from blood, cultured in vitro. These receptors all stem from a human donor in good health.

The chain carries TRBV5-1 and TRBJ1-5, with 8 bases lining up with TRBD1. The CDR3 loop spans 14 amino acids. The V and J ends lost 4 bases and 9 bases, in that order; junction bases with no gene match: 9. Germline V lookup: CDR1 SGHRS, CDR2 YFSETQ. CDR3 in amino acids: CASSQGQAGGPQHF. CDR3 nucleotide sequence: TGCGCCAGCAGCCAGGGACAGGCGGGCGGGCCCCAGCATTTT.

V usage is TRBV5-1 and J usage is TRBJ2-7; TRBD1 or TRBD2 may be the D gene (5 bases each). This CDR3 has 13 residues. The germline V and J ends were trimmed by 0 bases and 5 bases, with 9 bases remaining between them. CDR1 is SGHRS and CDR2 is YFSETQ in the germline V gene. CDR3: CASSLVGGDEQYF. The CDR3 DNA reads TGCGCCAGCAGCTTGGTTGGGGGAGACGAGCAGTACTTC.

The chain links TRBV2 to TRBJ1-1; 8 bases match TRBD1. The junction had 3 bases not matched to a gene; V was cut back by 2 bases and J by 1 base. The germline V gene encodes CDR1 SNHLY and CDR2 FYNNEI. The CDR3 spans 15 residues. For the CDR3, the DNA is TGTGCCAGCAGTGAACCCGACAGGGGGAACACTGAAGCTTTCTTT. As protein: CASSEPDRGNTEAFF.

This chain uses TRBV6-1 with TRBJ2-7; D is perhaps TRBD2 (6 bases). Germline V lookup: CDR1 MNHNS, CDR2 SASEGT. The V gene lost 5 bases and the J gene lost 3 bases, with 8 bases spanning the gap. This CDR3 spans 12 amino acids. In DNA form, the CDR3 reads TGTGCCAGCAGTCCCGGGGGCTACGAGCAGTACTTC. This translates into CASSPGGYEQYF.

This clonotype was seen only a few times. The V gene is TRBV24-1, the J gene TRBJ2-2, with 9 nucleotides matching TRBD1. The length of the CDR3 is 15 residues. Per the germline V gene, CDR1 is KGHDR and CDR2 is SFDVKD. V gave up 5 bases and J gave up 5 bases; unmatched junction bases: 5. The CDR3 is CATSGFGQGTGELFF. CDR3 DNA: TGTGCCACCAGTGGATTCGGACAGGGGACCGGGGAGCTGTTTTTT.

The V and J genes are TRBV11-2 and TRBJ2-7; weak D call: TRBD2 (6 bases). V was clipped by 5 bases and J by 6 bases, with 17 bases between them. This CDR3 spans 14 amino acids. The germline gives CDR1 SGHAT, CDR2 FQNNGV. CDR3 bases: TGTGCCAGCAGCCTAACTAGCAGGAGTGGCGAGCAGTACTTC. This translates into CASSLTSRSGEQYF.

This clonotype occurred a few times. This chain uses TRBV7-2 with TRBJ2-1; 8 bases line up with TRBD2. Germline CDR1 and CDR2: SGHTA and FQGNSA. After removal of 4 bases from V and 7 bases from J, the junction contained 9 bases not matched to a gene. The CDR3 sequence is 15 residues long. CDR3: CASSSLGLGANEQFF. The CDR3 bases are TGTGCCAGCAGCTCCCTGGGACTAGGTGCGAATGAGCAGTTCTTC.

There are a few counts of this clonotype. The J gene is TRBJ2-7, the V gene TRBV10-3; 8 bases agree with TRBD1. The CDR3 has 13 residues. Per the germline V gene, CDR1 is ENHRY and CDR2 is SYGVKD. V lost 4 bases and J lost 5; bases outside the gene matches: 4. The CDR3 loop reads CAISGTGKNEQYF. CDR3 nucleotide sequence: TGTGCCATCAGTGGGACAGGGAAGAACGAGCAGTACTTC.

In its sample, this clonotype is medium-sized. The chain has TRBV6-2 or TRBV6-3 and TRBJ1-5, with a tentative D call TRBD1 (5 bases). V was clipped by 2 bases and J by 3 bases, with 11 bases between them. Germline values: CDR1 MNHEY, CDR2 SVGEGT. This CDR3 contains 15 residues. CDR3: CASSYGDSLNQPQHF. The CDR3 DNA is TGTGCCAGCAGTTACGGTGACAGTCTCAATCAGCCCCAGCATTTT.

Remarks on this clonotype: A read error may be the cause here, since a much bigger clone is one base away. The chain links TRBV7-2 to TRBJ1-1; D unclear. Looked up from germline, CDR1 is SGHTA and CDR2 is FQGNSA. The ends were cut back, 3 bases at V and 6 bases at J, with 11 bases in the middle. The length of the CDR3 is 13 residues. CDR3 sequence: CASSFLGYSEAFF. CDR3 sequence (DNA): TGTGCCAGCAGCTTTCTAGGGTACTCTGAAGCTTTCTTT.

This clonotype was seen a handful of times. J is TRBJ2-5 and V is TRBV20-1; 7 positions match TRBD2. J lost 5 bases, V lost 6 bases, and 9 bases had no gene match. The V gene's germline CDR1 is DFQATT and CDR2 SNEGSKA (reference sequence). The CDR3 covers 13 residues. The CDR3 sequence: CSAPGRGGETQYF. In DNA, the CDR3 is TGCAGTGCCCCAGGTCGGGGAGGGGAGACCCAGTACTTC.

The rearrangement uses TRBV5-6 and TRBJ1-1; D gene uncertain. V was clipped by 2 bases and J by 4 bases, with 12 bases between them. The germline gives CDR1 SGHDT, CDR2 YYEEEE. The length of the CDR3 is 14 residues. The CDR3 reads CASSLGGGGTEAFF. The CDR3 DNA reads TGTGCCAGCAGCTTAGGAGGAGGCGGCACTGAAGCTTTCTTT.

The chain is built from TRBV20-1 and TRBJ2-7, with D maybe TRBD2 (7 bases). There are 11 residues in the CDR3. Trimming removed 7 bases at V and 4 bases at J, with 11 bases between. Per germline, CDR1 DFQATT and CDR2 SNEGSKA (reference sequence). The CDR3 nucleotides are TGCAGTGGAGCGGGGACATACGAGCAGTACTTC. This codes for CSGAGTYEQYF.

The gene calls are TRBV28 and TRBJ1-5; no reliable D call. V was clipped by 3 bases and J by 2 bases, with 8 bases between them. The CDR3 is 14 residues long. Germline lookup yields CDR1 MDHEN and CDR2 SYDVKM. Written as DNA, the CDR3 is TGTGCCAGCAGTTTTATTGGGCGCAATCAGCCCCAGCATTTT. Protein: CASSFIGRNQPQHF.

As to this clonotype: A much larger clone differs from this one at a single base, so this may be a read error. The chain has TRBV11-2 and TRBJ1-2, with D maybe TRBD1 (6 bases). The CDR3 is made up of 13 amino acids. Trimming left V 5 bases short and J 4 bases short, with 11 bases between. CDR1 SGHAT and CDR2 FQNNGV come from the germline V gene. The CDR3 region is CASSPGQSYGYTF. The CDR3 DNA sequence: TGTGCCAGCAGCCCCGGACAGAGCTATGGCTACACCTTC.

This chain connects TRBV7-2 to TRBJ2-7; 8 nucleotides align to TRBD1. With 4 bases clipped from V and 0 bases from J, the junction kept 5 bases outside the gene matches. Germline values: CDR1 SGHTA, CDR2 FQGNSA. There are 15 residues in the CDR3. The CDR3 DNA reads TGTGCCAGCAGCTACGGACAGGGAGACTCCTACGAGCAGTACTTC. It translates to CASSYGQGDSYEQYF.

Concerning this clonotype itself: Likely a read error: the CDR3 ends without its conserved phenylalanine or tryptophan. The rearrangement links TRBV5-4 to TRBJ2-5; 8 positions match TRBD1. The CDR3 totals 14 residues. Losses at the gene ends were 4 bases for V and 4 bases for J; bases not matched to a gene: 6. Per the germline V gene, CDR1 is SGHNT and CDR2 is YYREEE (reference sequence). The CDR3 DNA reads TGTGCCAGCAGCCTAGACAGGGGACTAGAGACCCAGTACTGC. Amino acids: CASSLDRGLETQYC.

The chain is built from TRBV29-1 and TRBJ1-1; D is ambiguous. Germline CDR1 SQVTM, CDR2 ANQGSEA. V was cut by 0 bases and J by 4 bases, with 12 bases left in between. The CDR3 is 14 residues long. The CDR3 sequence is CSVEEAGFRTEAFF. For the CDR3, the DNA is TGCAGCGTTGAAGAAGCGGGGTTTCGCACTGAAGCTTTCTTT.

The chain has TRBV6-5 and TRBJ2-5; D is perhaps TRBD2 (5 bases). Germline V CDR1 and CDR2: MNHEY, SVGAGI. Between the trimmed V and J ends, which lost 2 bases and 3 bases, there was a span of 13 bases. This CDR3 has 15 amino acids. The CDR3 DNA follows: TGTGCCAGCAGTTACAACGGTCGGGGAAAAGAGACCCAGTACTTC. Its translation: CASSYNGRGKETQYF.

The table lists this clonotype with a few counts. The chain uses TRBV27 and TRBJ2-3, with 8 bases matching TRBD2. The J segment lost 3 bases and the V segment lost 4 bases, leaving 3 bases of the junction unmatched. The CDR3 loop spans 14 amino acids. Germline V gene lookup returns CDR1 MNHEY and CDR2 SMNVEV (reference sequence). This CDR3 is CASSWREATDTQYF. CDR3 nucleotide sequence: TGTGCCAGCAGTTGGCGGGAGGCTACAGATACGCAGTATTTT.

This chain connects TRBV7-2 to TRBJ2-2; 7 nucleotides align to TRBD1. The germline gives CDR1 SGHTA, CDR2 FQGNSA. The V gene end was trimmed by 5 bases and the J gene end by 3 bases; junction bases not matched to a gene: 6. The CDR3 contains 15 residues. The CDR3 reads CASSKRDRYTGELFF. CDR3 DNA: TGTGCCAGCAGCAAAAGGGACAGATACACCGGGGAGCTGTTTTTT.

The chain couples TRBV20-1 to TRBJ1-1; possibly TRBD1 for D (5 bases). The CDR3 is 15 amino acids. Trimming cost V 5 bases and J 4 bases, with 20 bases left between them. The V gene's germline CDR1 is DFQATT and CDR2 SNEGSKA (reference sequence). The CDR3 DNA is TGCAGTGCTCCCCCCCCTGGAAGGGGCTCCACTGAAGCTTTCTTT. Protein product: CSAPPPGRGSTEAFF.

The chain carries TRBV20-1 and TRBJ2-2, with TRBD1 matching 7 bases. The germline V gene encodes CDR1 DFQATT and CDR2 SNEGSKA (reference sequence). This CDR3 spans 16 amino acids. With 0 bases clipped from V and 0 bases from J, the junction kept 4 bases outside the gene matches. The chain's CDR3 is CSAREVQGANTGELFF. The CDR3, as DNA: TGCAGTGCTAGAGAGGTGCAGGGGGCGAACACCGGGGAGCTGTTTTTT.

This clonotype was recorded once. The chain couples TRBV24-1 to TRBJ2-1; no clear D. This CDR3 comprises 17 residues. Trimming removed 2 bases from V and 5 bases from J, with 18 bases in between. Germline CDR1 and CDR2: KGHDR and SFDVKD. The CDR3 is CATSDSSTENPNNEQFF. DNA for the CDR3: TGTGCCACCAGTGATTCGAGCACAGAAAACCCTAACAATGAGCAGTTCTTC.

The chain joins TRBV30 to TRBJ1-1, with D possibly matching TRBD1 (5 bases). Germline V lookup: CDR1 GTSNPN, CDR2 SVGIG (reference sequence). CDR3 length equals 13 residues. V shed 4 bases and J shed 3 bases, with 12 bases lying between them. The CDR3 region has the DNA TGTGCCTGGATGGGGGGGTTGGACACTGAAGCTTTCTTT. Translating gives CAWMGGLDTEAFF.

Judged by abundance, this clonotype is medium-sized. The rearrangement joins TRBV27 to TRBJ2-7, with D hard to call. V was shortened by 6 bases and J by 3 bases, with 12 bases between the two germline ends. From germline, CDR1 is MNHEY and CDR2 SMNVEV (reference sequence). This CDR3 has 13 residues. This CDR3 reads CASSMGISYEQYF. CDR3 coding DNA: TGTGCCAGCAGCATGGGGATAAGCTACGAGCAGTACTTC.

This rearrangement joins TRBV5-1 to TRBJ2-6, with 7 positions matching TRBD2. The ends lost 0 bases at V and 4 bases at J; junction bases unmatched: 16. The CDR3 sequence is 20 residues long. CDR1 and CDR2 from the germline V gene are SGHRS and YFSETQ. CDR3 sequence (DNA): TGCGCCAGCAGCTTGGGACCCTACAGCGGGGCCGGAGGGGGGGCCAACGTCCTGACTTTC. Its translation is CASSLGPYSGAGGGANVLTF.